These 25 T cell receptor beta chains were sequenced from one sample in a study of early T cells in non-severe SARS-CoV-2 infection. A single record per CDR3 protein comes from TCRdb applying MiXCR to the 5' RACE reads. Counted here are some 48,000 distinct CDR3 sequences, about 6.2% occurring once; the ten biggest clones make up approximately 6.3%. Specimen: whole blood, collected at baseline. These TCRs come from an adult who was a healthcare worker with PCR-confirmed SARS-CoV-2 infection or an uninfected control (not recorded which).

This clonotype was counted only a few times. The chain uses TRBV7-6 and TRBJ2-1; tentatively, D is TRBD2 (6 bases). CDR3 length equals 15 residues. CDR1 and CDR2 from the germline V gene are SGHVS and FNYEAQ. Trimming removed 1 base at V and 4 bases at J, with 11 bases between. CDR3 protein: CASSLGGGHYNEQFF. The CDR3 DNA is TGTGCCAGCAGCTTAGGTGGAGGGCATTACAATGAGCAGTTCTTC.

By frequency in the sample, this clonotype is medium-sized. The chain uses TRBV7-6 and TRBJ2-7; TRBD1 is a possible D gene (5 bases). The V end was cut by 0 bases, the J end by 7 bases, with 7 bases between. The CDR3 contains 12 residues. Germline V gene lookup returns CDR1 SGHVS and CDR2 FNYEAQ. CDR3 nucleotide sequence: TGTGCCAGCAGCTTAGCGAAGGGGGAGCAGTACTTC. Residues: CASSLAKGEQYF.

The chain uses TRBV11-2 and TRBJ2-1; 9 bases map to TRBD1. The germline V gene has CDR1 SGHAT and CDR2 FQNNGV. The CDR3 runs 16 residues. V shed 3 bases, J shed 4 bases, and the junction held 7 bases outside the gene matches. This CDR3 reads CASSLSPGQGYNEQFF. The CDR3 region has the DNA TGTGCCAGCAGCTTGAGTCCGGGACAGGGTTACAATGAGCAGTTCTTC.

This clonotype appeared many times. The V call is TRBV19, the J call TRBJ2-7, with D possibly being TRBD2 (8 bases). The CDR3 totals 18 residues. From germline, CDR1 is LNHDA and CDR2 SQIVND (reference sequence). V was clipped by 6 bases and J by 6 bases, with 30 bases between them. This CDR3 is CASRETGTTGSGMLEQYF. In DNA, the CDR3 is TGTGCCAGTAGGGAGACAGGGACCACCGGTAGCGGGATGCTCGAGCAGTACTTC.

The rearrangement joins TRBV27 to TRBJ1-3; D ambiguous. Trimming cost V 6 bases and J 4 bases, with 13 bases left between them. This CDR3 spans 14 amino acids. Germline V lookup: CDR1 MNHEY, CDR2 SMNVEV (reference sequence). CDR3 sequence reads: CASSKGFAGNTIYF. CDR3 DNA: TGTGCCAGCAGCAAGGGATTCGCGGGAAACACCATATATTTT.

In its sample, this clonotype was seen a few times. This sequence joins TRBV30 and TRBJ2-1; D gene unclear. Germline assignment: CDR1 GTSNPN and CDR2 SVGIG (reference sequence). The CDR3 runs to 13 residues. The V end lost 0 bases, the J end lost 1 base, and 4 bases lay between the germline ends. The CDR3 DNA sequence: TGTGCCTGGAGTGTGGGTTCCTACAATGAGCAGTTCTTC. Translated, it gives CAWSVGSYNEQFF.

This chain links TRBV6-1 with TRBJ2-1; 7 bases map to TRBD2. Trimming took 8 bases from V and 4 from J; bases not matched to a gene: 8. The CDR3 length is 14 residues. Germline V gives CDR1 MNHNS, CDR2 SASEGT. The chain's CDR3 is CASSRSGGYNEQFF. The CDR3 nucleotides read TGTGCCAGCTCTCGTTCGGGAGGTTACAATGAGCAGTTCTTC.

This clonotype turned up a few times. This sequence joins TRBV6-1 and TRBJ1-2; D remains unclear. The germline V gene has CDR1 MNHNS and CDR2 SASEGT. V shed 6 bases and J shed 4 bases, with 18 bases lying between them. This CDR3 region has 15 residues. CDR3 sequence (DNA): TGTGCCAGCAGACCTGCCTCCGCCTCTGGCTATGGCTACACCTTC. This codes for CASRPASASGYGYTF.

This clonotype was seen a few times. The chain combines TRBV3-1 with TRBJ2-3; D not resolved. This CDR3 spans 14 amino acids. V was pared by 4 bases and J by 1 base, with 9 bases between. The germline V gene has CDR1 LGHDT and CDR2 YNNKEL (reference sequence). Here the CDR3 reads CASSRRGGTDTQYF. CDR3 nucleotide sequence: TGTGCCAGCAGCCGTCGCGGCGGCACAGATACGCAGTATTTT.

This clonotype was detected many times. This chain uses TRBV7-2 with TRBJ2-7; D call uncertain. The germline CDR1 and CDR2 sequences are SGHTA and FQGNSA. The ends were cut back, 1 base at V and 2 bases at J, with 9 bases in the middle. This CDR3 spans 14 amino acids. The CDR3 protein is CASSLGVWAYEQYF. CDR3 bases: TGTGCCAGCAGCTTAGGAGTTTGGGCCTACGAGCAGTACTTC.

This clonotype was picked up a small number of times. The CDR3 region is CASRRDFATNEKLFF. Written as DNA, the CDR3 is TGTGCCAGCAGGCGAGATTTTGCAACTAATGAAAAACTGTTTTTT. V usage is TRBV28 and J usage is TRBJ1-4, with no clear D. V dropped 6 bases and J dropped 0 bases, with 11 bases sitting between them. Germline CDR1 reads MDHEN; CDR2 reads SYDVKM. The CDR3 has 15 residues.

Note on this clonotype: This sequence may be a read error, since a much larger clone differs from it by one base. The chain's CDR3 is CASSKSGGQYEQYF. In nucleotides, the CDR3 is TGTGCCAGCAGCAAGTCAGGGGGCCAGTACGAGCAGTACTTC. This chain connects TRBV6-1 to TRBJ2-7; 8 bases map to TRBD1. The CDR3 totals 14 residues. Looked up from germline, CDR1 is MNHNS and CDR2 is SASEGT. V shed 6 bases and J 4 bases; nucleotides not matched to a gene: 8.

This chain joins TRBV10-3 and TRBJ1-1, with D perhaps TRBD1 (5 bases). This CDR3 spans 14 amino acids. Germline CDR1 is ENHRY and CDR2 is SYGVKD. Trimming removed 0 bases from V and 6 bases from J, with 11 bases in between. The CDR3 reads CAISESMGPPEAFF. Written as DNA, the CDR3 is TGTGCCATCAGTGAGTCCATGGGGCCTCCTGAAGCTTTCTTT.

The V call is TRBV21-1, the J call TRBJ1-4; the table's TRBD1 call for D was not verified on the DNA. TRBV21-1 is labeled a pseudogene. The CDR3 consists of 15 residues. In DNA form, the CDR3 reads TGTGCCAGCAGCAAAGGCACGGGGCATAATGAAAAACTGTTTTTT. Translating it yields CASSKGTGHNEKLFF.

This clonotype was found many times. The gene calls are TRBV11-3 and TRBJ2-1; 8 bases are shared with TRBD2. There are 15 residues in the CDR3. The germline V gene encodes CDR1 SGHNT and CDR2 YENEEA. V lost 1 base and J lost 10; bases outside the gene matches: 9. The CDR3 here is CASSLGGLGAPEQFF. Here the CDR3 DNA reads TGTGCCAGCAGCTTAGGGGGACTAGGGGCGCCGGAGCAGTTCTTC.

V and J are TRBV3-2 and TRBJ2-3; no DNA check was done on the table's D call, TRBD1. TRBV3-2 is assigned pseudogene status. CDR3 length equals 18 residues. In DNA form, the CDR3 reads TGTGCCAGCAGCCACCAACAACTACGGGGGGCGAGCGGAGATACGCAGTATTTT. Its protein product is CASSHQQLRGASGDTQYF.

This clonotype was seen ten or more times. The genes are TRBV7-2 and TRBJ2-3; 8 positions agree with TRBD1. The CDR3 has 15 residues. Per germline, CDR1 SGHTA and CDR2 FQGNSA. J was trimmed by 7 bases and V by 2 bases; bases with no gene match: 8. The CDR3 DNA reads as TGTGCCAGCAGCTTACGGCAGGGGGCAGTGAATACGCAGTATTTT. Translated: CASSLRQGAVNTQYF. Together with reference TRBV7-2 and TRBJ2-3, the CDR3 gives the full variable domain: GAGVSQSPSNKVTEKGKDVELRCDPISGHTALYWYRQSLGQGLEFLIYFQGNSAPDKSGLPSDRFSAERTGGSVSTLTIQRTQQEDSAVYLCASSLRQGAVNTQYFGPGTRLTVL.

This clonotype has a count of ten or more. An end of the junction differs from the germline gene, which may be a read error. The V call is TRBV20-1, the J call TRBJ2-7, with 11 bases aligning to TRBD1. This CDR3 has 13 residues. CDR1 and CDR2 from the germline V gene are DFQATT and SNEGSKA (reference sequence). The CDR3 region has the DNA TGCGGTGCCGGGACAGGGGGGACGTACGAGCAGTACTTC. It specifies CGAGTGGTYEQYF.

The chain has TRBV4-2 and TRBJ2-3, with D perhaps matching TRBD2 (6 bases). The CDR3 loop spans 16 amino acids. The germline CDR1 and CDR2 sequences are LGHNA and YNFKEQ. V lost 5 bases, J lost 0 bases, and 15 bases lay in between. CDR3 in DNA: TGTGCCAGCAGCTTTCATCTTAGCGGTAGCACAGATACGCAGTATTTT. Translated: CASSFHLSGSTDTQYF.

This clonotype was seen many times. The chain has TRBV19 and TRBJ2-3; D possibly corresponds to TRBD1 (5 bases). This CDR3 has 16 amino acids. V lost 6 bases, J lost 1 base, and 17 bases lay in between. Per the germline V gene, CDR1 is LNHDA and CDR2 is SQIVND (reference sequence). The CDR3 here is CASSAVWGRRTDTQYF. The DNA of the CDR3 is TGTGCCAGTAGCGCCGTATGGGGCCGCCGCACAGATACGCAGTATTTT.

The chain uses TRBV27 and TRBJ2-7; D perhaps matches TRBD2 (6 bases). CDR1 and CDR2 (germline): MNHEY, SMNVEV (reference sequence). This CDR3 is 15 amino acids long. The ends were cut back, 3 bases at V and 2 bases at J, with 14 bases in the middle. This CDR3 is CASSLTLAETYEQYF. In DNA, the CDR3 is TGTGCCAGCAGTTTGACGTTAGCGGAAACCTACGAGCAGTACTTC.

The chain combines TRBV3-1 with TRBJ2-6, with TRBD2 matching 14 bases. The CDR3 sequence is 18 residues long. Germline loops: CDR1 LGHDT, CDR2 YNNKEL (reference sequence). V lost 4 bases and J lost 1; bases outside the gene matches: 3. CDR3 in amino acids: CASSPGLAGESGANVLTF. The CDR3 region has the DNA TGTGCCAGCAGCCCGGGACTAGCGGGAGAATCTGGGGCCAACGTCCTGACTTTC.

This clonotype was counted many times. The chain links TRBV12-3 or TRBV12-4 to TRBJ1-5, with D hard to call. The CDR3 spans 13 residues. V was trimmed by 2 bases and J by 2 bases, leaving 4 bases between them. The CDR3 sequence is CASSLTGNQPQHF. The CDR3 nucleotides are TGTGCCAGCAGTTTAACAGGCAATCAGCCCCAGCATTTT.

This clonotype appeared many times. The J gene is TRBJ2-1, the V gene TRBV6-1; 9 bases match TRBD2. The CDR3 totals 16 residues. CDR1 MNHNS and CDR2 SASEGT come from the germline V gene. The junction had 8 bases not matched to a gene; V was cut back by 0 bases and J by 8 bases. CDR3 nucleotides: TGTGCCAGCAGTGAAGCGACTAGCGGTGGATTGGATGAGCAGTTCTTC. Its protein is CASSEATSGGLDEQFF.

This clonotype was observed a few times. This sequence joins TRBV21-1 and TRBJ2-5. TRBV21-1 is recorded as a pseudogene. The CDR3 contains 14 residues. The CDR3 DNA follows: TGTGCCAGCAGCAATCTAAGTGCGGTGGAGACCCAGTACTTC. This sequence encodes CASSNLSAVETQYF.